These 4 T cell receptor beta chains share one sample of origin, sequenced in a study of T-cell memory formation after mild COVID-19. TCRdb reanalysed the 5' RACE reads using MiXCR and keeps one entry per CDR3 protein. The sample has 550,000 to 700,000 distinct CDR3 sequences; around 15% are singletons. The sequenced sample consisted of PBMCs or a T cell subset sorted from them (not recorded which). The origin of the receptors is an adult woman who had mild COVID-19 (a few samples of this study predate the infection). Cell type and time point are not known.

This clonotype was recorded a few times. CDR3 in amino acids: CASSPSGFTNPYEQYF. The CDR3 DNA is TGTGCCAGTAGTCCTTCAGGGTTCACGAATCCCTACGAGCAGTACTTC. This chain links TRBV19 with TRBJ2-7; perhaps TRBD1 as D (5 bases). The CDR3 has 16 residues. V gave up 5 bases and J gave up 2 bases, with 19 bases separating them. Germline loops: CDR1 LNHDA, CDR2 SQIVND (reference sequence).

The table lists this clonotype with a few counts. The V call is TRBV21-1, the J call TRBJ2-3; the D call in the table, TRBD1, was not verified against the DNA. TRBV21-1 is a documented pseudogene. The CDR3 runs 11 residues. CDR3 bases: TGTGCCAGCAGCAAGGGACCGACGCAGTATTTT. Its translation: CASSKGPTQYF.

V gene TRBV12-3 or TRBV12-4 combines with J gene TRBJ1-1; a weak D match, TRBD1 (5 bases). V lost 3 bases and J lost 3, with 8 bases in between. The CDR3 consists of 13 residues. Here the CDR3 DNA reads TGTGCCAGCAGTTTTGACAGACACACTGAAGCTTTCTTT. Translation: CASSFDRHTEAFF.

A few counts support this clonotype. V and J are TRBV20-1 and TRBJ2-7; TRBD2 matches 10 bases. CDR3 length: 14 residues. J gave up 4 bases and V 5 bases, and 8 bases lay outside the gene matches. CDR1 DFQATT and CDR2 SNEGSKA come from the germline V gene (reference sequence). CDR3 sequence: CSAGVAGGDYEQYF. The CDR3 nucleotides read TGCAGTGCTGGGGTAGCGGGAGGAGATTACGAGCAGTACTTC.